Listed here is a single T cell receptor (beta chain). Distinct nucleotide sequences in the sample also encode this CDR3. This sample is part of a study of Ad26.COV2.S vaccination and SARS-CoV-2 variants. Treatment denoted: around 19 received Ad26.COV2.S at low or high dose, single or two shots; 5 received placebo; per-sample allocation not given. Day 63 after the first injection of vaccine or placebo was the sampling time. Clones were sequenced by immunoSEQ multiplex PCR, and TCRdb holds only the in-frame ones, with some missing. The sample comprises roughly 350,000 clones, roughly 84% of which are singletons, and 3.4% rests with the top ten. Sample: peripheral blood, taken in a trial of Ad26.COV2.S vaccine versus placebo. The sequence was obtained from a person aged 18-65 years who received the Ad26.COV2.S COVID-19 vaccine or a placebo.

CDR3 in amino acids: CASSPTGTGELFF. The CDR3 bases are TGTGCCAGCTCACCAACTGGCACCGGGGAGCTGTTTTTT. The chain combines TRBV18 with TRBJ2-2; D gene ambiguous. This CDR3 region has 13 residues. CDR1 is KGHSH and CDR2 is LQKENI in the germline V gene. V was shortened by 2 bases and J by 4 bases, with 5 bases between the two germline ends.